What follows are 27 T cell receptor beta chains derived from one specimen sequenced in a study of metastatic and nonmetastatic thyroid tumors. Before thyroid surgery, none of the patients had received any treatment. TCRdb re-clonotyped the PCR reads via MiXCR. The table includes about 27,000 clones, approximately 17% detected once. Sequenced material: blood. The origin of the receptors is a male donor with papillary thyroid cancer or a benign thyroid nodule (not recorded which). Some clones in this sample may be carry-over from other donors' samples.

The gene calls are TRBV28 and TRBJ2-3; D is possibly TRBD1 or TRBD2 (5 bases each). This CDR3 has 14 amino acids. Looked up from germline, CDR1 is MDHEN and CDR2 is SYDVKM. The CDR3 region has the DNA TGTAGCTCCCATGGGACCCCGCACCGAGATACGCAGTATTTT. Translation: CSSHGTPHRDTQYF.

This clone was detected ten times or more. The rearrangement links TRBV18 to TRBJ1-3; D call uncertain. The length of the CDR3 is 14 residues. The V end lost 0 bases, the J end lost 5 bases, and 8 bases lay between the germline ends. The germline CDR1 and CDR2 sequences are KGHSH and LQKENI. This CDR3 reads CASSPPARRNTIYF. The CDR3 region has the DNA TGTGCCAGCTCACCACCGGCACGGCGAAACACCATATATTTT.

This clone has a count of ten or more. The chain employs TRBV20-1 and TRBJ2-7, with TRBD1 matching 7 bases. Germline CDR1 and CDR2: DFQATT and SNEGSKA (reference sequence). Trimming at V came to 4 bases and at J to 3 bases, leaving 6 bases not matched to a gene. The length of the CDR3 is 13 residues. The CDR3 here is CSATQTGFYEQYF. For the CDR3, the DNA is TGCAGTGCTACTCAGACAGGGTTCTACGAGCAGTACTTC.

This clone was counted ten times or more. This chain connects TRBV12-3 or TRBV12-4 to TRBJ1-3; a weak D match, TRBD1 (5 bases). This CDR3 spans 14 amino acids. V dropped 6 bases and J dropped 1 base, with 10 bases sitting between them. The CDR3 coding sequence is TGTGCCAGCAGCCCGACAGTTTCTGGAAACACCATATATTTT. Translated, it gives CASSPTVSGNTIYF.

This clone was counted at least ten times. The chain employs TRBV4-2 and TRBJ1-1; TRBD1 is a possible D gene (6 bases). The germline V gene encodes CDR1 LGHNA and CDR2 YNFKEQ. The CDR3 contains 16 residues. V shed 0 bases and J shed 0 bases, with 11 bases lying between them. Here the CDR3 reads CASSQETGLMNTEAFF. The CDR3, as DNA: TGTGCCAGCAGCCAAGAAACAGGGCTCATGAACACTGAAGCTTTCTTT.

On this clone: Other DNA sequences from this sample encode an identical CDR3 as well. The genes are TRBV27 and TRBJ2-1; 12 bases map to TRBD2. The CDR3 has 15 amino acids. The J segment lost 7 bases and the V segment lost 9 bases, leaving 10 bases of the junction unmatched. Germline lookup yields CDR1 MNHEY and CDR2 SMNVEV (reference sequence). CDR3 sequence reads: CASSAGTSGRNEQFF. The CDR3 DNA reads as TGTGCCAGTAGCGCCGGTACTAGCGGGAGGAATGAGCAGTTCTTC.

V gene TRBV11-1 combines with J gene TRBJ1-4, with 8 bases aligning to TRBD1. The germline V gene has CDR1 SGHAT and CDR2 FQDESV (reference sequence). The CDR3 contains 13 residues. V was clipped by 7 bases and J by 8 bases; unmatched bases: 6. CDR3 loop: CASIRGQDEKLFF. The DNA of the CDR3 is TGTGCCAGCATCCGGGGACAGGACGAAAAACTGTTTTTT.

In the case of this clone: Germline is not matched at one junction end, which may reflect a read error. The rearrangement links TRBV20-1 to TRBJ2-7, with D tentatively TRBD2 (5 bases). The CDR3 loop spans 14 amino acids. From germline, CDR1 is DFQATT and CDR2 SNEGSKA (reference sequence). CDR3 region: CGARDGPGFNEQYF. The CDR3 nucleotides read TGCGGTGCTAGAGACGGGCCGGGGTTTAACGAGCAGTACTTC.

This clone was counted ten times or more. The V and J genes are TRBV14 and TRBJ2-3; 9 bases align to TRBD2. Germline CDR1 reads SGHDN; CDR2 reads FVKESK. The CDR3 has 16 amino acids. The trim removed 4 bases at V and 4 bases at J, leaving 9 bases unmatched. CDR3 DNA sequence: TGTGCCAGCAGCCCAAAGTGGGGGACTAGCCCAGATACGCAGTATTTT. Protein: CASSPKWGTSPDTQYF.

This clone was found many times. V usage is TRBV28 and J usage is TRBJ2-7; D unclear. This CDR3 has 12 residues. V was trimmed by 3 bases and J by 6 bases, leaving 9 bases between them. CDR1 is MDHEN, CDR2 SYDVKM, per germline. The CDR3 DNA sequence: TGTGCCAGCAGTTTTGACCCTGGCGAGCAGTACTTC. The encoded protein is CASSFDPGEQYF.

V and J are TRBV11-2 and TRBJ1-5; D ambiguous. Germline CDR1 SGHAT, CDR2 FQNNGV. V shed 4 bases and J shed 4 bases, with 17 bases lying between them. This CDR3 region has 16 residues. The CDR3 is CASSWIGGSVNQPQHF. In DNA form, the CDR3 reads TGTGCCAGCAGCTGGATAGGAGGGTCTGTGAATCAGCCCCAGCATTTT.

The chain joins TRBV5-1 to TRBJ2-7; no reliable D call. The V gene lost 4 bases and the J gene lost 4 bases, with 18 bases spanning the gap. Germline assignment: CDR1 SGHRS and CDR2 YFSETQ. The CDR3 has 15 amino acids. CDR3 bases: TGCGCCAGCAGCCCTCGGGTATGGTTAAAGTACGAGCAGTACTTC. It encodes CASSPRVWLKYEQYF.

The chain is built from TRBV28 and TRBJ2-7, with 11 bases lining up with TRBD2. The length of the CDR3 is 14 residues. In germline, CDR1 is MDHEN, CDR2 SYDVKM. J was trimmed by 6 bases and V by 3 bases; bases with no gene match: 4. CDR3 coding DNA: TGTGCCAGCAGTTTGGCTAGCGGGAGGATCGAGCAGTACTTC. It translates to CASSLASGRIEQYF.

This chain links TRBV27 with TRBJ2-3; TRBD1 might be the D (6 bases). V was clipped by 5 bases and J by 4 bases, with 10 bases between them. Germline V gives CDR1 MNHEY, CDR2 SMNVEV (reference sequence). The CDR3 covers 13 residues. The CDR3 here is CASSDPGADTQYF. DNA of the CDR3: TGTGCCAGCAGTGACCCAGGGGCAGATACGCAGTATTTT.

This clone came up many times. The chain links TRBV12-3 or TRBV12-4 to TRBJ2-3; the D is unclear. The CDR3 has 14 residues. V was cut by 3 bases and J by 0 bases, with 7 bases left in between. The CDR3 DNA reads TGTGCCAGCAGTTTCGGCACAAGCACAGATACGCAGTATTTT. This translates into CASSFGTSTDTQYF.

This clone was seen many times. This chain links TRBV7-3 with TRBJ1-1; no definite D call. CDR1 and CDR2 (germline): SGHTA, FQGTGA. This CDR3 comprises 14 residues. V gave up 5 bases and J gave up 4 bases, with 14 bases separating them. The CDR3 nucleotides are TGTGCCAGCAGCCACACCAGCAGCGCCACTGAAGCTTTCTTT. This gives the protein CASSHTSSATEAFF.

This clone was seen repeatedly, ten times or more. V gene TRBV10-3 combines with J gene TRBJ1-1; TRBD1 is a possible D gene (6 bases). The length of the CDR3 is 14 residues. CDR1 and CDR2 from the germline V gene are ENHRY and SYGVKD. With 7 bases removed from V and 0 bases from J, the gap between germline ends came to 12 bases. In nucleotides, the CDR3 is TGTGCCATCAAGCGAGGGGACATGAACACTGAAGCTTTCTTT. Its translation is CAIKRGDMNTEAFF.

This clone was found many times. CDR3 sequence: CASSGTNGQPQHF. Here the CDR3 DNA reads TGTGCCAGCAGTGGGACAAATGGACAGCCCCAGCATTTT. The chain joins TRBV2 to TRBJ1-5, with a weak D call TRBD1 (5 bases). Germline V gene data show CDR1 as SNHLY and CDR2 as FYNNEI. CDR3 length: 13 amino acids. Trimming stripped 4 bases from V and 7 bases from J, with 11 bases between.

This clone is labeled medium-sized. The chain has TRBV24-1 and TRBJ2-7; D might be TRBD2 (6 bases). Germline values: CDR1 KGHDR, CDR2 SFDVKD. CDR3 length: 12 amino acids. Trimming left V 5 bases short and J 7 bases short, with 11 bases between. The CDR3 is CATSVGGREQYF. Written as DNA, the CDR3 is TGTGCCACCAGTGTTGGAGGGAGGGAGCAGTACTTC.

The chain recombines TRBV20-1 with TRBJ1-1, with 8 positions matching TRBD1. V was clipped by 5 bases and J by 6 bases; unmatched bases: 8. The germline gives CDR1 DFQATT, CDR2 SNEGSKA (reference sequence). CDR3 size: 13 residues. CDR3 DNA: TGCAGTGCTTGGACAGGGCAGTTCCCTGAAGCTTTCTTT. Translated: CSAWTGQFPEAFF.

This clone was recorded a few times. The chain has TRBV10-1 and TRBJ2-5; D unclear. Germline CDR1 and CDR2: WNHNN and SYGVQD (reference sequence). Trimming took 5 bases from V and 3 from J, leaving 13 bases between them. This CDR3 comprises 14 residues. This CDR3 reads CASSPGMAEETQYF. CDR3 coding DNA: TGCGCCAGCAGTCCCGGTATGGCCGAAGAGACCCAGTACTTC.

This clone occurred many times. The chain couples TRBV4-2 to TRBJ1-6; tentative D call: TRBD1 (6 bases). This CDR3 region has 15 residues. Trimming took off 0 bases at V and 8 bases at J, with 11 bases between the two ends. Germline V gene data show CDR1 as LGHNA and CDR2 as YNFKEQ. This CDR3 reads CASSQERGRDSPLHF. The CDR3, as DNA: TGTGCCAGCAGCCAAGAGAGGGGGAGGGATTCACCCCTCCACTTT.

This chain links TRBV9 with TRBJ2-1, with TRBD2 matching over 8 bases. V was pared by 4 bases and J by 5 bases, with 11 bases of the junction left unmatched. This CDR3 has 16 residues. CDR1 SGDLS and CDR2 YYNGEE come from the germline V gene. Here the CDR3 reads CASSSRTSTIHNEQFF. CDR3 nucleotides: TGTGCCAGCAGCTCTAGGACTAGCACCATTCACAATGAGCAGTTCTTC.

The V call is TRBV7-6, the J call TRBJ2-1; 8 bases are shared with TRBD1. The ends lost 3 bases at V and 0 bases at J; junction bases unmatched: 4. The CDR3 runs to 16 residues. Per the germline V gene, CDR1 is SGHVS and CDR2 is FNYEAQ. CDR3 protein: CASSFLTGDSYNEQFF. The CDR3 DNA reads as TGTGCCAGCAGCTTTCTGACAGGGGACTCCTACAATGAGCAGTTCTTC.

This clone was detected many times. The chain uses TRBV7-9 and TRBJ2-3; D may correspond to TRBD1 or TRBD2 (6 bases each). The V gene's germline CDR1 is SEHNR and CDR2 FQNEAQ (reference sequence). V lost 1 base, J lost 6 bases, and 14 bases lay in between. The CDR3 totals 15 residues. The CDR3 spells CASSLEGGPVDTQYF. Written as DNA, the CDR3 is TGTGCCAGCAGCTTAGAAGGGGGGCCGGTGGATACGCAGTATTTT. The variable domain in full, completed from reference TRBV7-9 and TRBJ2-3, reads DTGVSQNPRHKITKRGQNVTFRCDPISEHNRLYWYRQTLGQGPEFLTYFQNEAQLEKSRLLSDRFSAERPKGSFSTLEIQRTEQGDSAMYLCASSLEGGPVDTQYFGPGTRLTVL.

This CDR3 is CASSTLGSSGASYEQYF. The CDR3 bases are TGTGCCAGCAGCACATTAGGTTCCTCGGGGGCATCCTACGAGCAGTACTTC. The rearrangement joins TRBV13 to TRBJ2-7; D possibly uses TRBD1 or TRBD2 (6 bases each). The CDR3 spans 17 residues. Trimming took 5 bases from V and 1 from J, leaving 21 bases between them. CDR1 and CDR2 (germline): PRHDT, FYEKMQ (reference sequence).

This clone was observed at least ten times. The rearrangement uses TRBV28 and TRBJ2-1; D is ambiguous. Germline CDR1 reads MDHEN; CDR2 reads SYDVKM. Trimming stripped 7 bases from V and 4 bases from J, with 11 bases between. The CDR3 length is 13 residues. This CDR3 is CASKYAGYNEQFF. CDR3 sequence (DNA): TGTGCCAGCAAATATGCCGGATACAATGAGCAGTTCTTC.